The 27 T cell receptor beta chains given below trace back to one sample, sequenced in a study of Graves' ophthalmopathy and Graves' hyperthyroidism. RNA transcripts provided the template for amplifying TCR beta CDR3 regions. The authors performed first-round RT-PCR with HTBI primers and then a second-round multiplex PCR. TCRdb recomputed calls from the multiplex PCR reads with MiXCR, one row per CDR3 protein. The sample lists about 400,000 distinct CDR3 sequences; 15% to 20% were seen once. The sequencing sample was made of peripheral blood. The receptors shown here come from a woman aged 18 to 35 with Graves' ophthalmopathy.

The table lists this clonotype with many counts. This chain joins TRBV20-1 and TRBJ1-5; the D gene is possibly TRBD1 (6 bases). The CDR3 has 16 residues. V lost 6 bases and J lost 0, with 18 bases in between. In germline, CDR1 is DFQATT, CDR2 SNEGSKA (reference sequence). The CDR3 nucleotides are TGCAGTGCCCTCCGTCAGGGGTTATATAGCAATCAGCCCCAGCATTTT. Translated, it gives CSALRQGLYSNQPQHF.

There are many counts of this clonotype. The chain uses TRBV12-3 or TRBV12-4 and TRBJ1-1; TRBD1 might be the D (6 bases). Trimming removed 7 bases from V and 10 bases from J, with 22 bases in between. This CDR3 is built from 14 residues. The CDR3 DNA follows: TGTGCCAGCACCCCTACGGGGGAGGGGGGGAGAGCTTTCTTT. Amino acid sequence: CASTPTGEGGRAFF.

This clonotype was recorded at least ten times. The V call is TRBV7-2, the J call TRBJ2-7, with D unclear. This CDR3 region has 14 residues. Per germline, CDR1 SGHTA and CDR2 FQGNSA. V was clipped by 3 bases and J by 4 bases, with 13 bases between them. The CDR3 sequence is CASSFIVSLYEQYF. The DNA of the CDR3 is TGTGCCAGCAGCTTTATAGTGTCTTTATACGAGCAGTACTTC.

There are many counts of this clonotype. The chain is built from TRBV6-1 and TRBJ2-1; D is perhaps TRBD2 (5 bases). This CDR3 is built from 14 residues. Per germline, CDR1 MNHNS and CDR2 SASEGT. V shed 4 bases and J shed 2 bases, with 9 bases lying between them. DNA of the CDR3: TGTGCCAGCAGTGGAACTAGTCCCTACAATGAGCAGTTCTTC. This translates into CASSGTSPYNEQFF.

This clonotype was seen repeatedly, ten times or more. This rearrangement joins TRBV6-2 or TRBV6-3 to TRBJ2-7, with 10 bases lining up with TRBD2. Looked up from germline, CDR1 is MNHEY and CDR2 is SVGEGT. The CDR3 covers 15 residues. J lost 4 bases, V lost 8 bases, and 11 bases had no gene match. CDR3 loop: CASRTGPSGSYEQYF. The CDR3 DNA reads as TGTGCCAGCCGAACAGGTCCTAGCGGGAGTTACGAGCAGTACTTC.

This clonotype appeared many times. The chain has TRBV27 and TRBJ2-7; TRBD2 matches 8 bases. Germline assignment: CDR1 MNHEY and CDR2 SMNVEV (reference sequence). The CDR3 has 17 amino acids. V lost 10 bases to trimming and J lost 0 bases; unmatched junction nucleotides: 17. The CDR3 here is CATSHTRRAGGSYEQYF. CDR3 coding DNA: TGTGCCACCTCCCACACAAGACGGGCGGGAGGCTCCTACGAGCAGTACTTC.

This clonotype was detected only a few times. V gene TRBV7-2 combines with J gene TRBJ1-5; the D is unclear. Trimming shortened V by 5 bases and J by 3 bases, and 11 bases separated the two germline ends. This CDR3 spans 14 amino acids. Germline assignment: CDR1 SGHTA and CDR2 FQGNSA. CDR3 sequence (DNA): TGTGCCAGCAGCCACCCATCAGACAATCAGCCCCAGCATTTT. Protein product: CASSHPSDNQPQHF.

This clonotype was recorded many times. V usage is TRBV29-1 and J usage is TRBJ2-2; perhaps TRBD2 as D (6 bases). Germline CDR1 is SQVTM and CDR2 is ANQGSEA. The CDR3 loop spans 13 amino acids. V lost 7 bases to trimming and J lost 6 bases, with 15 bases between them. The CDR3 DNA reads TGCAGCGCGCTGGGGGGAGGCGCCGGGGAGCTGTTTTTT. Translated, it gives CSALGGGAGELFF.

This clonotype was observed many times. The chain links TRBV7-3 to TRBJ1-3, with 7 bases fitting TRBD1. Trimming took 5 bases from V and 2 from J; bases not matched to a gene: 6. The CDR3 is made up of 15 amino acids. CDR1 SGHTA and CDR2 FQGTGA come from the germline V gene. The CDR3 nucleotides read TGTGCCAGCAGCCCGTCCGGGACAGCTGGAAACACCATATATTTT. Protein sequence: CASSPSGTAGNTIYF. Full variable domain (rest looked up from reference TRBV7-3 and TRBJ1-3): GAGVSQTPSNKVTEKGKYVELRCDPISGHTALYWYRQSLGQGPEFLIYFQGTGAADDSGLPNDRFFAVRPEGSVSTLKIQRTERGDSAVYLCASSPSGTAGNTIYFGEGSWLTVV.

The sample holds many counts of this clonotype. The chain has TRBV11-1 and TRBJ1-3, with D possibly TRBD1 on 6 matching bases. V was pared by 3 bases and J by 1 base, with 13 bases between. CDR1 is SGHAT and CDR2 is FQDESV in the germline V gene (reference sequence). This CDR3 is built from 16 residues. The CDR3 DNA is TGTGCCAGCAGCTTGGGGGCCCCTACTTCTGGAAACACCATATATTTT. It translates to CASSLGAPTSGNTIYF.

At least ten counts were recorded for this clonotype. This sequence joins TRBV27 and TRBJ1-2; D not resolved. V was clipped by 1 base and J by 2 bases, with 5 bases between them. Germline CDR1 and CDR2: MNHEY and SMNVEV (reference sequence). There are 13 residues in the CDR3. The chain's CDR3 is CASSLYGNYGYTF. CDR3 nucleotide sequence: TGTGCCAGCAGTTTATACGGAAACTATGGCTACACCTTC.

There are many counts of this clonotype. The V and J genes are TRBV12-3 or TRBV12-4 and TRBJ1-2, with 7 positions matching TRBD1. The CDR3 is 14 amino acids. V lost 6 bases to trimming and J lost 7 bases; unmatched junction nucleotides: 11. The CDR3, as DNA: TGTGCCAGCAGCAAAGTACAGGGGAGTTCTGGCTACACCTTC. This sequence encodes CASSKVQGSSGYTF.

CDR3 in amino acids: CASKYGTYSYEQYF. The CDR3 DNA reads as TGTGCCAGCAAATACGGAACATACTCCTACGAGCAGTACTTC. This chain connects TRBV6-4 to TRBJ2-7; unclear D gene. V gave up 7 bases and J gave up 0 bases, with 13 bases separating them. CDR1 and CDR2 (germline): MRHNA, SNTAGT. The CDR3 runs 14 residues.

This clonotype was seen a single time. This clone may be a read error of a much larger clone one base away. The rearrangement joins TRBV20-1 to TRBJ1-5; D possibly corresponds to TRBD1 (5 bases). The germline CDR1 and CDR2 sequences are DFQATT and SNEGSKA (reference sequence). This CDR3 has 13 amino acids. V lost 6 bases and J lost 3, with 12 bases in between. The CDR3: CSASRGTNQPQHF. The CDR3 DNA reads as TGCAGTGCCTCCCGGGGGACCAATCAGCCCCAGCATTTT.

This rearrangement joins TRBV27 to TRBJ1-6, with D unclear. V lost 5 bases and J lost 7, with 9 bases in between. The CDR3 runs 13 residues. Germline lookup yields CDR1 MNHEY and CDR2 SMNVEV (reference sequence). The CDR3 sequence: CASSLDGNSPLHF. The CDR3 DNA reads TGTGCCAGCAGTCTAGACGGAAATTCACCCCTCCACTTT.

The genes are TRBV7-9 and TRBJ1-1; no firm D call. The CDR3 is 15 residues long. CDR1 and CDR2 (germline): SEHNR, FQNEAQ (reference sequence). The V gene lost 5 bases and the J gene lost 0 bases, with 13 bases spanning the gap. The CDR3 bases are TGTGCCAGCAGCATATCCAATGTAGTGAACACTGAAGCTTTCTTT. This sequence encodes CASSISNVVNTEAFF.

This clonotype appeared many times. The V gene is TRBV12-3 or TRBV12-4, the J gene TRBJ2-7, with no clear D. The CDR3 runs to 13 residues. V was clipped by 1 base and J by 5 bases, with 9 bases between them. The CDR3 nucleotides read TGTGCCAGCAGTTTAGGGAGTCTAAACGAGCAGTACTTC. Its translation: CASSLGSLNEQYF.

The sample holds many counts of this clonotype. V and J are TRBV7-9 and TRBJ1-1, with D hard to call. CDR1 and CDR2 from the germline V gene are SEHNR and FQNEAQ (reference sequence). Trimming pared 3 bases from V and 4 bases from J, leaving 12 bases between. The CDR3 contains 14 residues. The CDR3 DNA reads as TGTGCCAGCAGCTTTTACGAAAAGGCCACTGAAGCTTTCTTT. It codes for CASSFYEKATEAFF.

CDR3 DNA sequence: TGTGCCAGCAGCCAAATCCCAGGGGGCCGCTCTGGAAACACCATATATTTT. It yields the protein CASSQIPGGRSGNTIYF. The genes are TRBV7-8 and TRBJ1-3; 8 bases map to TRBD1. Germline CDR1 is SGHVS and CDR2 is FQNEAQ. The trim removed 5 bases at V and 0 bases at J, leaving 9 bases unmatched. This CDR3 has 17 amino acids.

This clonotype was seen at least ten times. CDR3 in DNA: TGTGCCAGCAGCCACTTCACCCAGGGTACCGGGGAGCTGTTTTTT. Translated: CASSHFTQGTGELFF. The chain is built from TRBV14 and TRBJ2-2; weak D call: TRBD1 (5 bases). The germline V gene encodes CDR1 SGHDN and CDR2 FVKESK. Deletions cut 3 bases from V and 5 bases from J, with 13 bases between. This CDR3 has 15 amino acids.

This clonotype was seen ten or more times. V and J are TRBV30 and TRBJ1-1; TRBD1 might be the D (6 bases). CDR1 and CDR2 (germline): GTSNPN, SVGIG (reference sequence). Trimming shortened V by 5 bases and J by 7 bases, and 20 bases separated the two germline ends. The CDR3 consists of 14 residues. The CDR3 region is CAWEELDSHGEAFF. The CDR3 bases are TGTGCCTGGGAGGAGCTGGACAGCCACGGTGAAGCTTTCTTT.

This chain connects TRBV29-1 to TRBJ2-7, with unresolved D. V was cut by 0 bases and J by 4 bases, with 4 bases left in between. Germline V CDR1 and CDR2: SQVTM, ANQGSEA. The CDR3 runs to 11 residues. The CDR3: CSVEDRYEQYF. CDR3 nucleotide sequence: TGCAGCGTTGAAGATCGGTACGAGCAGTACTTC.

This clonotype has a handful of counts. This chain connects TRBV5-1 to TRBJ1-1; D perhaps matches TRBD1 (6 bases). Germline assignment: CDR1 SGHRS and CDR2 YFSETQ. V was shortened by 3 bases and J by 5 bases, with 29 bases between the two germline ends. CDR3 size: 19 residues. In DNA form, the CDR3 reads TGCGCCAGCAGCTACTACCTCCCGGACAGCGTCCGTAAGGAGACTGAAGCTTTCTTT. Translation gives CASSYYLPDSVRKETEAFF.

This chain connects TRBV20-1 to TRBJ2-7; D gene unclear. Germline assignment: CDR1 DFQATT and CDR2 SNEGSKA (reference sequence). V lost 7 bases to trimming and J lost 0 bases, with 10 bases between them. The CDR3 sequence is 12 residues long. In nucleotides, the CDR3 is TGCAGTGTGGGCCAGAGCTCCTACGAGCAGTACTTC. As protein: CSVGQSSYEQYF.

This clonotype was detected ten times or more. The rearrangement joins TRBV5-1 to TRBJ2-7; TRBD2 matches 7 bases. The CDR3 is made up of 14 amino acids. Per the germline V gene, CDR1 is SGHRS and CDR2 is YFSETQ. V trimming: 5 bases; J trimming: 3 bases; junction bases outside the gene matches: 8. The CDR3 DNA is TGCGCCAGCAGAGCTAGCGGAAACTTCTACGAGCAGTACTTC. Translation gives CASRASGNFYEQYF.

This clonotype was seen at least ten times. The rearrangement links TRBV6-2 or TRBV6-3 to TRBJ2-2, with a tentative D call TRBD2 (6 bases). In germline, CDR1 is MNHEY, CDR2 SVGEGT. With 4 bases removed from V and 3 bases from J, the gap between germline ends came to 15 bases. CDR3 length equals 16 residues. The CDR3 loop is CASSLRGGFDTGELFF. The CDR3, as DNA: TGTGCCAGCAGTTTAAGAGGAGGGTTTGACACCGGGGAGCTGTTTTTT.

This clonotype has ten or more counts. The chain recombines TRBV7-2 with TRBJ1-1; 7 nucleotides align to TRBD1. After removal of 1 base from V and 5 bases from J, the junction contained 4 bases not matched to a gene. The V gene's germline CDR1 is SGHTA and CDR2 FQGNSA. The CDR3 is made up of 14 amino acids. The CDR3 here is CASSLEGARTEAFF. The CDR3 DNA follows: TGTGCCAGCAGCTTAGAGGGGGCGAGGACTGAAGCTTTCTTT.